This T cell receptor beta chain appears in the sequencing data of a study of blood T cell repertoires in COVID-19. Study-wide context: The samples span acute and convalescent COVID-19 from the United States, Italy and Spain. Sample material is recorded as cDNA or gDNA derived from T cells, B-cell-depleted T cells, or PBMCs.

Per the original methods: Reference gene primers were amplified, and this amplification served to estimate nucleated cell counts. The method was immunoSEQ multiplex PCR; TCRdb's version includes in-frame clones alone and lacks a portion of them. That table gives V, J and clone size, and the DNA gave D and trimming. Of approximately 100,000 clones listed, approximately 81% were seen once; the top ten hold around 1.9%. The V gene lost 3 bases and the J gene lost 0 bases, with 10 bases spanning the gap. Germline CDR1 is LNHDA and CDR2 is SQIVND (reference sequence). The CDR3 spans 15 residues. The chain uses TRBV19 and TRBJ2-3, with D perhaps matching TRBD2 (5 bases). Sequenced: peripheral blood. This receptor was taken from a woman aged 70-85 years with active or convalescent COVID-19. The CDR3: CASSIGGSSTDTQYF. CDR3 bases: TGTGCCAGTAGTATCGGCGGGTCCAGCACAGATACGCAGTATTTT.